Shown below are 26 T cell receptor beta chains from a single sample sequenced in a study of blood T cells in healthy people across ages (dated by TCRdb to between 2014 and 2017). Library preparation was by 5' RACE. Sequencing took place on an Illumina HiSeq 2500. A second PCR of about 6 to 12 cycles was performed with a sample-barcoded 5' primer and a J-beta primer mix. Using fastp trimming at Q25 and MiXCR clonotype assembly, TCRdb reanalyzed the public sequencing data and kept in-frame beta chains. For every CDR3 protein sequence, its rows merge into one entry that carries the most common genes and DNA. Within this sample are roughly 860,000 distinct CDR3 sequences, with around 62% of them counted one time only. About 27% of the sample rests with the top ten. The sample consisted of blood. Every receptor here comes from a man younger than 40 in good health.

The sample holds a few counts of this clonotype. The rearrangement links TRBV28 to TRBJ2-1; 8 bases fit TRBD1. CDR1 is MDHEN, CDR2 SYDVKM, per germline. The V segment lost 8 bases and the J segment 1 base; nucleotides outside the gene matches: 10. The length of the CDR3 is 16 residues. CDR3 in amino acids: CASGDSGTGSYNEQFF. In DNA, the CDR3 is TGTGCCAGCGGGGACTCCGGGACAGGATCCTACAATGAGCAGTTCTTC. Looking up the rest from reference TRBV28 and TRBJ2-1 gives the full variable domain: DVKVTQSSRYLVKRTGEKVFLECVQDMDHENMFWYRQDPGLGLRLIYFSYDVKMKEKGDIPEGYSVSREKKERFSLILESASTNQTSMYLCASGDSGTGSYNEQFFGPGTRLTVL.

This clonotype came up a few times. Written as DNA, the CDR3 is TGTGCCATCAGTGACCGGGACACCCGTTACAATGAGCAGTTCTTC. Translated: CAISDRDTRYNEQFF. The chain employs TRBV10-3 and TRBJ2-1; possibly TRBD1 for D (6 bases). Trimming stripped 3 bases from V and 4 bases from J, with 13 bases between. CDR1 is ENHRY, CDR2 SYGVKD, per germline. The CDR3 covers 15 residues.

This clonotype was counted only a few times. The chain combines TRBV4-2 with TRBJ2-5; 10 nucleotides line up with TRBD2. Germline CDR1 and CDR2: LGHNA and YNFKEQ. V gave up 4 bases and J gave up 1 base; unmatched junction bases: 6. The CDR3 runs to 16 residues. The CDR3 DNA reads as TGTGCCAGCAGCCCTCGGACTAGCGGATTCCAAGAGACCCAGTACTTC. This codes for CASSPRTSGFQETQYF.

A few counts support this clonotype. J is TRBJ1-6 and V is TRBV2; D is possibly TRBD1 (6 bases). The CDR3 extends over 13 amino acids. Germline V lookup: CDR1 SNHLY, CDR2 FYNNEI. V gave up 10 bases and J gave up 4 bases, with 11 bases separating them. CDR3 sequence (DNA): TGTGCCACCGGGGGCAGTTATAATTCACCCCTCCACTTT. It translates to CATGGSYNSPLHF.

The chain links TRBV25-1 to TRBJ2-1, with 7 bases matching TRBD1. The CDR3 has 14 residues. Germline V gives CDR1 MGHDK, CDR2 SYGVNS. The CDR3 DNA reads TGTGCTTCCACACGAGGACAGGTTTTTGCTGAGCAGTTCTTC. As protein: CASTRGQVFAEQFF.

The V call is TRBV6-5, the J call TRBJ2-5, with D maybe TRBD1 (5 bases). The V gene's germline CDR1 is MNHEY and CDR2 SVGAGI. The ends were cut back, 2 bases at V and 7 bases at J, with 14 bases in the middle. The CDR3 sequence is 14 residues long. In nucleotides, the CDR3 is TGTGCCAGCAGTTACGCGATGCAGGGTGGGACCCAGTACTTC. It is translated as CASSYAMQGGTQYF.

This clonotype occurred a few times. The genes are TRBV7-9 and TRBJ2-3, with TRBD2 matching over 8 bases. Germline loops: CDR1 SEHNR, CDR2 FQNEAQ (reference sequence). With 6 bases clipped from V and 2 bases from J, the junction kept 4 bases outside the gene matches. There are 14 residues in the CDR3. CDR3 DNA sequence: TGTGCCAGCAGAAGCGGGGGAGCCACAGATACGCAGTATTTT. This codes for CASRSGGATDTQYF.

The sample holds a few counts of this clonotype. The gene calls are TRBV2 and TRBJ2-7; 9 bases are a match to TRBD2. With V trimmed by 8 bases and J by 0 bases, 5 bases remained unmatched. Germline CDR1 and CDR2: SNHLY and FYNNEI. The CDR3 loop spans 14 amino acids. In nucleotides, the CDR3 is TGTGCCAGCTTGGGCGGGGGGGCCTCCTACGAGCAGTACTTC. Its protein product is CASLGGGASYEQYF. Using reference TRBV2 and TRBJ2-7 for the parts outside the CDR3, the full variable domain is EPEVTQTPSHQVTQMGQEVILRCVPISNHLYFYWYRQILGQKVEFLVSFYNNEISEKSEIFDDQFSVERPDGSNFTLKIRSTKLEDSAMYFCASLGGGASYEQYFGPGTRLTVT.

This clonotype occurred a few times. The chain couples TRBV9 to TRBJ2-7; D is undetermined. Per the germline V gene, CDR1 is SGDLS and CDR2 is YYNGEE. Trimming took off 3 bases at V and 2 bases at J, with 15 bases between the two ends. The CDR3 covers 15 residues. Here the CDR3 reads CASSAGSGPPYEQYF. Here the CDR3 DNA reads TGTGCCAGCAGCGCCGGATCCGGGCCGCCCTACGAGCAGTACTTC.

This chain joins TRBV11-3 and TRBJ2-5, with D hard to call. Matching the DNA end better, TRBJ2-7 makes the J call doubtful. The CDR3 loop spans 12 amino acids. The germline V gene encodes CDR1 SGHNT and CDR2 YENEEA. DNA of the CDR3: TGTGCCAGCAGTGACGGAAACTACGAGCAGTACTTC. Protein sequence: CASSDGNYEQYF.

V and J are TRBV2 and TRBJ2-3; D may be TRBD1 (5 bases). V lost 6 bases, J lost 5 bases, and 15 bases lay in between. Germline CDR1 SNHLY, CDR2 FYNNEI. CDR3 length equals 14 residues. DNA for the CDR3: TGTGCCAGCAGGGATCGTCAGGGAATAGATACGCAGTATTTT. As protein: CASRDRQGIDTQYF.

As DNA, the CDR3 is TGTGCCAGCAGAGCCGTAACTAGCGGGGGATCCTACGAGCAGTACTTC. It specifies CASRAVTSGGSYEQYF. This rearrangement joins TRBV2 to TRBJ2-7; TRBD2 matches 11 bases. The CDR3 spans 16 residues. Germline V gene data show CDR1 as SNHLY and CDR2 as FYNNEI. V lost 6 bases and J lost 1; bases outside the gene matches: 8.

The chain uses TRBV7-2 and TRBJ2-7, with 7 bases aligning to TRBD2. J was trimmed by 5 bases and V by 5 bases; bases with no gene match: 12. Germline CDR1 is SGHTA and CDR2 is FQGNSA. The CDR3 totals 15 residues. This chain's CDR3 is CASSPFAGVRDEQYF. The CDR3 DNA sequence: TGTGCCAGCAGCCCATTTGCGGGGGTACGGGACGAGCAGTACTTC.

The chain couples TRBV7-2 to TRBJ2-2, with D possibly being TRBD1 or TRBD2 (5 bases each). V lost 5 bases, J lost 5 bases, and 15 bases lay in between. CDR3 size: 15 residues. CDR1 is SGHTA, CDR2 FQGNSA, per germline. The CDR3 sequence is CASSPSEGRTGELFF. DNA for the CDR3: TGTGCCAGCAGCCCTAGTGAGGGGCGAACCGGGGAGCTGTTTTTT.

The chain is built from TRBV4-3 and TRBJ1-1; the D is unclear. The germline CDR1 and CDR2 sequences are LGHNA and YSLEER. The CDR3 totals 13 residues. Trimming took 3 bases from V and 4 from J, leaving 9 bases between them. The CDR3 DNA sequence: TGCGCCAGCAGCCAGGTCGGAATCACTGAAGCTTTCTTT. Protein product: CASSQVGITEAFF.

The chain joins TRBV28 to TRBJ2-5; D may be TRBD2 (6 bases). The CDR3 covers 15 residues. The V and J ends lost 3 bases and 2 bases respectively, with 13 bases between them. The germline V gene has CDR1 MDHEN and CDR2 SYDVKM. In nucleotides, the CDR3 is TGTGCCAGCAGTTTCCGCGCGGGGTATCAAGAGACCCAGTACTTC. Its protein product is CASSFRAGYQETQYF.

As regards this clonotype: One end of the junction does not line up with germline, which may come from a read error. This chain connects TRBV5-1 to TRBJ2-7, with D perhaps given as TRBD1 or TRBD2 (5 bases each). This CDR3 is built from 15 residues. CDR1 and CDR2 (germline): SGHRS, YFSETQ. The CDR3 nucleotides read TGCACCAGCAGCTTGGTGGCAGGGAGCTCCTACGAGCAGTACTTC. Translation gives CTSSLVAGSSYEQYF.

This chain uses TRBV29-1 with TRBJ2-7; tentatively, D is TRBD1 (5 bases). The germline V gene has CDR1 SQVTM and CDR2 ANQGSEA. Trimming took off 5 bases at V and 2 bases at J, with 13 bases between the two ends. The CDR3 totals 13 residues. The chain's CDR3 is CSVKRGIAYEQYF. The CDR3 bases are TGCAGCGTTAAAAGGGGTATAGCCTACGAGCAGTACTTC.

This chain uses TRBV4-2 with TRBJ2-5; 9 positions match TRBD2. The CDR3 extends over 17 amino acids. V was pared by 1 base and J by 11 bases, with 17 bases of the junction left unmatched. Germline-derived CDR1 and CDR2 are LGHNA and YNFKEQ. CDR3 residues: CASSQGSGAGGLREQYF. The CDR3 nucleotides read TGTGCCAGCAGCCAAGGGTCAGGCGCGGGGGGGCTCCGTGAGCAGTACTTC.

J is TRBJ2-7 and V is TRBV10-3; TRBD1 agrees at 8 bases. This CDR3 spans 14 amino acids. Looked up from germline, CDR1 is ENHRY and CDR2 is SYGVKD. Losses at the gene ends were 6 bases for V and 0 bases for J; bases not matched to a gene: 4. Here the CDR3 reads CAISQGAPSYEQYF. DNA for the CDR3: TGTGCCATCAGCCAGGGGGCTCCCTCCTACGAGCAGTACTTC.

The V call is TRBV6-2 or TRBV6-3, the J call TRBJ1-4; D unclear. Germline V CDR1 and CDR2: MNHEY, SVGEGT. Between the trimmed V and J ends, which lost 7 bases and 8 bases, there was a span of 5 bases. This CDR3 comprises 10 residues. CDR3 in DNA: TGTGCCAGCAACGGAGAAAAACTGTTTTTT. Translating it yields CASNGEKLFF.

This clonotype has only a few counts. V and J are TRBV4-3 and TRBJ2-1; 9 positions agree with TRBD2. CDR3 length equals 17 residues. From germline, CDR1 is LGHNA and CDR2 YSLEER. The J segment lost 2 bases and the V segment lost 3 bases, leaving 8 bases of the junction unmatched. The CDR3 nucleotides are TGCGCCAGCAGCCAGTATGGGACTAGCCAAACCTACAATGAGCAGTTCTTC. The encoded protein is CASSQYGTSQTYNEQFF.

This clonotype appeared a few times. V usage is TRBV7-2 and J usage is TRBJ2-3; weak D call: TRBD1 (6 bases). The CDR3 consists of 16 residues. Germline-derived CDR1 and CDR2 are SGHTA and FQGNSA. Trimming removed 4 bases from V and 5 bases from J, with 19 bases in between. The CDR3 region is CASSSQTARGGDTQYF. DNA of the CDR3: TGTGCCAGCAGCTCACAGACAGCCCGAGGGGGAGATACGCAGTATTTT.

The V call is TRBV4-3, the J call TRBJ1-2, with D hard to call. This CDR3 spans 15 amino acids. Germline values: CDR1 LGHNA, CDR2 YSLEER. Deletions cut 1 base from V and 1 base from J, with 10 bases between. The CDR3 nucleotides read TGCGCCAGCAGCCAAGGGCGGCTGTTTAACTATGGCTACACCTTC. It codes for CASSQGRLFNYGYTF.

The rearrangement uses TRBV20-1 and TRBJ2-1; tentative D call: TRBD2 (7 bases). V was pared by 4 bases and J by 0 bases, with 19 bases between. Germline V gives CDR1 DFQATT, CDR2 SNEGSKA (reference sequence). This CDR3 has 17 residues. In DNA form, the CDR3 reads TGCAGTGCTAACAGCCGAGGCGGGGGCCCCTCCTACAATGAGCAGTTCTTC. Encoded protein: CSANSRGGGPSYNEQFF.

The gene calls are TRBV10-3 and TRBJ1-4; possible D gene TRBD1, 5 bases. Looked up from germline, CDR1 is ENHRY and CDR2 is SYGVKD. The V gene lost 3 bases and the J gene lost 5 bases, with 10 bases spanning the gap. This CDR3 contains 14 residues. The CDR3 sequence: CAISEGASNEKLFF. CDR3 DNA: TGTGCCATCAGTGAAGGGGCTTCAAATGAAAAACTGTTTTTT.